The 26 T cell receptor beta chains in this list originate from one sample, sequenced in a study of blood T cell repertoires in COVID-19. The protocol was immunoSEQ multiplex PCR, while the TCRdb copy is restricted to in-frame clones and leaves out a portion. This sample has approximately 120,000 clones, with around 87% found just once. Sequences were obtained from peripheral blood. The source of these receptors is a woman between 45 and 60 years old who had recovered from COVID-19.

This chain links TRBV9 with TRBJ2-5, with a possible D match to TRBD2 (5 bases). V was trimmed by 0 bases and J by 1 base, leaving 10 bases between them. Germline CDR1 and CDR2: SGDLS and YYNGEE. This CDR3 is built from 15 residues. The CDR3 coding sequence is TGTGCCAGCAGCGTAGCGGGCGGACTCCAAGAGACCCAGTACTTC. Protein product: CASSVAGGLQETQYF.

The J gene is TRBJ1-2, the V gene TRBV6-2 or TRBV6-3; 9 nucleotides line up with TRBD1. Germline V CDR1 and CDR2: MNHEY, SVGEGT. J lost 4 bases, V lost 6 bases, and 6 bases had no gene match. CDR3 length equals 14 residues. This CDR3 reads CASSPGQGSYGYTF. The DNA of the CDR3 is TGTGCCAGCAGCCCCGGACAGGGGAGCTATGGCTACACCTTC.

The chain combines TRBV27 with TRBJ1-5; no reliable D call. Germline CDR1 and CDR2: MNHEY and SMNVEV (reference sequence). The CDR3 sequence is 13 residues long. Trimming removed 5 bases from V and 3 bases from J, with 8 bases in between. CDR3 nucleotide sequence: TGTGCCAGCAGTCACAGAGACAATCAGCCCCAGCATTTT. It translates to CASSHRDNQPQHF.

The chain links TRBV9 to TRBJ2-1, with 9 bases that match TRBD2. Looked up from germline, CDR1 is SGDLS and CDR2 is YYNGEE. This CDR3 has 14 amino acids. The J segment lost 10 bases and the V segment lost 2 bases, leaving 7 bases of the junction unmatched. CDR3 residues: CASSVGASGKEQFF. The DNA of the CDR3 is TGTGCCAGCAGCGTTGGGGCTAGCGGGAAAGAGCAGTTCTTC. The full variable domain, rest sourced from reference TRBV9 and TRBJ2-1, is DSGVTQTPKHLITATGQRVTLRCSPRSGDLSVYWYQQSLDQGLQFLIQYYNGEERAKGNILERFSAQQFPDLHSELNLSSLELGDSALYFCASSVGASGKEQFFGPGTRLTVL.

The chain couples TRBV5-6 to TRBJ2-3; 7 bases align to TRBD2. Trimming took 4 bases from V and 4 from J; bases not matched to a gene: 6. Germline lookup yields CDR1 SGHDT and CDR2 YYEEEE. The CDR3 contains 14 residues. The CDR3 is CASSRRGVADTQYF. CDR3 DNA sequence: TGTGCCAGCAGCCGCCGGGGGGTTGCAGATACGCAGTATTTT.

The rearrangement uses TRBV5-1 and TRBJ1-1; a weak D match, TRBD1 (6 bases). Germline assignment: CDR1 SGHRS and CDR2 YFSETQ. This CDR3 contains 15 residues. V dropped 4 bases and J dropped 4 bases, with 17 bases sitting between them. The CDR3 DNA sequence: TGCGCCAGCAGCGCAAACGCAGGGGCGGTCACTGAAGCTTTCTTT. Amino acid sequence: CASSANAGAVTEAFF. Based on the CDR3 plus reference TRBV5-1 and TRBJ1-1, the full variable domain is KAGVTQTPRYLIKTRGQQVTLSCSPISGHRSVSWYQQTPGQGLQFLFEYFSETQRNKGNFPGRFSGRQFSNSRSEMNVSTLELGDSALYLCASSANAGAVTEAFFGQGTRLTVV.

The chain is built from TRBV21-1 and TRBJ1-3; TRBD1, the D gene given by the table, was not confirmed from the DNA. TRBV21-1 is a pseudogene. The CDR3 totals 15 residues. This CDR3 reads CASSLRGGKWYTIYF. In DNA form, the CDR3 reads TGTGCCAGCAGCTTGAGAGGGGGTAAGTGGTACACCATATATTTT.

This clone appeared a few times. The rearrangement uses TRBV5-1 and TRBJ1-1; the match to TRBD1 covers 8 bases. There are 15 residues in the CDR3. The trim removed 4 bases at V and 5 bases at J, leaving 10 bases unmatched. Germline V gives CDR1 SGHRS, CDR2 YFSETQ. In DNA, the CDR3 is TGCGCCAGCAGCCGAGCACAGGGGGTTGGGACTGAAGCTTTCTTT. It is translated as CASSRAQGVGTEAFF.

The CDR3 DNA reads TGTGCCAGCAGTCTCACAGGGTCCACTGAAGCTTTCTTT. Its translation is CASSLTGSTEAFF. The rearrangement links TRBV7-3 to TRBJ1-1, with TRBD1 as a possible D gene (6 bases). V dropped 6 bases and J dropped 4 bases, with 12 bases sitting between them. Germline V CDR1 and CDR2: SGHTA, FQGTGA. This CDR3 region has 13 residues.

The chain carries TRBV14 and TRBJ2-2; a possible D gene is TRBD2 (5 bases). V lost 4 bases to trimming and J lost 6 bases, with 18 bases between them. CDR1 is SGHDN and CDR2 is FVKESK in the germline V gene. This CDR3 contains 16 residues. The CDR3 nucleotides read TGTGCCAGCAGCCCAATCCTACTAGGGTTCGCCGGGGAGCTGTTTTTT. Translation gives CASSPILLGFAGELFF.

The chain links TRBV5-1 to TRBJ2-5; 9 nucleotides match TRBD2. J lost 4 bases, V lost 3 bases, and 7 bases had no gene match. Germline-derived CDR1 and CDR2 are SGHRS and YFSETQ. The CDR3 runs to 15 residues. The DNA for the CDR3 is TGCGCCAGCAGCTGGGGACTAGCAGTCGCAGAGACCCAGTACTTC. The encoded protein is CASSWGLAVAETQYF.

The chain is built from TRBV19 and TRBJ2-3; D uncertain. V lost 6 bases to trimming and J lost 0 bases, with 7 bases between them. Germline V gene lookup returns CDR1 LNHDA and CDR2 SQIVND (reference sequence). CDR3 length: 13 amino acids. The CDR3 bases are TGTGCCAGTAGCCAGACTAGCACAGATACGCAGTATTTT. Translation gives CASSQTSTDTQYF.

The gene calls are TRBV10-1 and TRBJ1-2; TRBD1 matches at 10 bases. Losses at the gene ends were 11 bases for V and 1 base for J; bases not matched to a gene: 13. Germline V CDR1 and CDR2: WNHNN, SYGVQD (reference sequence). The CDR3 is 16 amino acids. As DNA, the CDR3 is TGCGCCCTACCCCGGGACAGGGGAGAGGATAACTATGGCTACACCTTC. Amino acids: CALPRDRGEDNYGYTF.

The J gene is TRBJ2-7, the V gene TRBV5-4; D is perhaps TRBD1 (7 bases). The CDR3 length is 16 residues. The V end was cut by 4 bases, the J end by 5 bases, with 22 bases between. The germline V gene encodes CDR1 SGHNT and CDR2 YYREEE (reference sequence). The CDR3 is CASSQGGRIPADEQYF. CDR3 nucleotides: TGTGCCAGCAGCCAGGGGGGACGGATCCCGGCGGACGAGCAGTACTTC.

The chain employs TRBV15 and TRBJ2-5; TRBD1 might be the D (6 bases). This CDR3 is built from 14 residues. The germline gives CDR1 LNHNV, CDR2 YYDKDF (reference sequence). Trimming removed 5 bases at V and 5 bases at J, with 15 bases between. For the CDR3, the DNA is TGTGCCACCAGCCCGTCGACAGGAAGGGAGACCCAGTACTTC. Amino acids: CATSPSTGRETQYF.

The chain joins TRBV4-1 to TRBJ1-2; D is perhaps TRBD1 (5 bases). V dropped 1 base and J dropped 7 bases, with 16 bases sitting between them. The CDR3 runs to 15 residues. Germline V gene data show CDR1 as MGHRA and CDR2 as YSYEKL. CDR3 amino acids: CASSQGPPGGGGYTF. The DNA of the CDR3 is TGCGCCAGCAGCCAAGGGCCCCCGGGGGGAGGTGGCTACACCTTC.

This clone was seen just once. The genes are TRBV24-1 and TRBJ2-5, with 7 bases matching TRBD2. This CDR3 has 22 amino acids. Per the germline V gene, CDR1 is KGHDR and CDR2 is SFDVKD. V was clipped by 7 bases and J by 7 bases; unmatched bases: 35. CDR3 sequence (DNA): TGTGCCACCAGAGTGCTACGAGTCTGTGTGCAGCGGGGACCCTCACTTCACGGGACCCAGTACTTC. Amino acids: CATRVLRVCVQRGPSLHGTQYF.

Only a few counts were recorded for this clone. V usage is TRBV24-1 and J usage is TRBJ1-5; TRBD1 aligns across 7 bases. V shed 5 bases and J 9 bases; nucleotides not matched to a gene: 6. CDR1 is KGHDR, CDR2 SFDVKD, per germline. The CDR3 sequence is 13 residues long. The CDR3, as DNA: TGTGCCACCAGTGGGCAGGGGGTCGGGCCCCAGCATTTT. Translated, it gives CATSGQGVGPQHF.

The chain recombines TRBV7-3 with TRBJ2-1, with 7 positions matching TRBD2. The CDR3 runs to 14 residues. CDR1 and CDR2 from the germline V gene are SGHTA and FQGTGA. The trim removed 5 bases at V and 3 bases at J, leaving 4 bases unmatched. CDR3 amino acids: CASSETSDYNEQFF. CDR3 nucleotide sequence: TGTGCCAGCAGCGAAACTAGCGACTACAATGAGCAGTTCTTC. Together with reference TRBV7-3 and TRBJ2-1, the CDR3 gives the full variable domain: GAGVSQTPSNKVTEKGKYVELRCDPISGHTALYWYRQSLGQGPEFLIYFQGTGAADDSGLPNDRFFAVRPEGSVSTLKIQRTERGDSAVYLCASSETSDYNEQFFGPGTRLTVL.

The genes are TRBV7-9 and TRBJ2-5, with TRBD1 as a possible D gene (6 bases). Germline CDR1 reads SEHNR; CDR2 reads FQNEAQ (reference sequence). The CDR3 extends over 14 amino acids. Trimming removed 4 bases from V and 5 bases from J, with 14 bases in between. In DNA form, the CDR3 reads TGTGCCAGCAGCTCGAAAGACAGGTCGGAGACCCAGTACTTC. Protein sequence: CASSSKDRSETQYF.

This clone was seen a handful of times. The chain combines TRBV30 with TRBJ2-2; D may be TRBD1 (7 bases). The CDR3 spans 14 residues. V lost 5 bases and J 3 bases, leaving 13 bases between the germline ends. The germline gives CDR1 GTSNPN, CDR2 SVGIG (reference sequence). The CDR3 here is CAWAQGGHTGELFF. The DNA for the CDR3 is TGTGCCTGGGCTCAGGGGGGCCACACCGGGGAGCTGTTTTTT.

As concerns this clone: The junction shows a germline mismatch at one end, possibly a read error. Here the CDR3 DNA reads TGTGCTAGTGATTTGTTGGTGGGGGGGCGCAATCAGCCCCAGCATTTT. Translated: CASDLLVGGRNQPQHF. This chain uses TRBV12-5 with TRBJ1-5; perhaps TRBD1 as D (6 bases). Per germline, CDR1 LGHNT and CDR2 FRNRAP. The CDR3 is made up of 16 amino acids.

The chain has TRBV6-5 and TRBJ1-1; D gene ambiguous. The V gene's germline CDR1 is MNHEY and CDR2 SVGAGI. The length of the CDR3 is 13 residues. The germline V and J ends were trimmed by 2 bases and 11 bases, with 15 bases remaining between them. Here the CDR3 reads CASSYGSGRSAFF. For the CDR3, the DNA is TGTGCCAGCAGTTACGGGTCGGGGAGGTCTGCTTTCTTT.

V and J are TRBV6-6 and TRBJ2-7, with D tentatively TRBD2 (6 bases). Per germline, CDR1 MNHNY and CDR2 SVGAGI (reference sequence). The CDR3 sequence is 16 residues long. The germline V and J ends were trimmed by 3 bases and 3 bases, with 18 bases remaining between them. The CDR3 protein is CASSYPPGQGGYEQYF. The CDR3 DNA reads TGTGCCAGCAGTTATCCCCCGGGGCAGGGAGGCTACGAGCAGTACTTC.

The chain couples TRBV4-3 to TRBJ1-4, with TRBD1 matching over 7 bases. In germline, CDR1 is LGHNA, CDR2 YSLEER. The CDR3 sequence is 14 residues long. V lost 4 bases and J lost 7; bases outside the gene matches: 6. The CDR3 DNA reads TGCGCCAGCAGCCCGACAGGGAGGAGTGAAAAACTGTTTTTT. This translates into CASSPTGRSEKLFF.

This clone was counted a single time. The V call is TRBV19, the J call TRBJ2-5; 7 bases agree with TRBD2. CDR1 is LNHDA, CDR2 SQIVND, per germline (reference sequence). J lost 4 bases, V lost 4 bases, and 9 bases had no gene match. This CDR3 is built from 15 residues. CDR3 DNA sequence: TGTGCCAGTAGTACCCTCGGAGCGGGAAGAGAGACCCAGTACTTC. Encoded protein: CASSTLGAGRETQYF.